This T cell receptor (beta chain) emerged from a study of STAT5B mutations in CD4+ large granular lymphocyte leukemia (dated by TCRdb to between 2020 and 2023). Regarding the research as a whole: Among the healthy controls, the CDR3 'QG' motif was associated with a particular HLA allele. The purity of purified fractions was confirmed by flow cytometry on FACSCanto II or FACSVerse to exceed 95% among lymphocytes. The study compared the TCRbeta repertoires of patients with CD4+ T-cell large granular lymphocyte leukemia against the TCRbeta repertoires of healthy blood donors. What the research found in general, with its limitations: Data were not HLA-matched; higher clonality in CD4+ versus CD8+ T-LGLL could reflect the relatively small sample size. Greater clonality appeared to be present in CD4-sorted patient repertoires than in healthy CD4+ repertoires, and the difference was retained after the putative leukemic clones were removed. Enrichment of TRBV06-family usage was observed among the top patient clones (8/27) relative to healthy controls (2/35). The main leukemic clonotypes were found to be private to each patient, although about 25% of the main leukemic clonotypes were detected at low frequency in the non-leukemic repertoires of other patients.

Between the V and J ends, shortened by 5 bases and 0 bases respectively, the junction contains 14 bases. From the germline V gene, CDR1 is SGHNT and CDR2 is YENEEA. The CDR3 starts with the cysteine, ends with the phenylalanine, and has 15 residues. Only the CDR3 portion is preserved as DNA: 45 bases, with reading frame beginning at the first base. The immunoSEQ assay at survey resolution was used to sequence TCRbeta rearrangements from genomic DNA. From the authors' description of their analysis: A lowest detectable productive clonotype frequency of 2.59 x 10-5 was observed in the TCR sequencing data. Only productive TCRbeta rearrangements, defined as complete and in-frame sequences, were included in the analyses. Simpson clonality, calculated in the immunoSEQ Analyzer version 3.0, was used as the measure of sample clonality. Clones were binned by frequency as very rare, small, medium, large (1-20%) or hyperexpanded (>20%). Generation probabilities were estimated with OLGA 1.2.3, V-gene circos plots were made with VDJtools, specificities were searched in VDJdb, and CDR3 motifs were identified with GLIPH. In its TCRdb copy, this immuneACCESS table keeps in-frame sequences only and misses some clones. Where compared with another copy, unresolved V genes explain less than half of these, and the others have no known cause. V and J calls and clone size are those listed in that table; D and trimming were worked out from the DNA. The sample contains more than 30,000 clones, more than 65% of them found a single time. Around 2.3% of the sample goes to the ten largest clones.

Comments on this clone: Its antigen is not yet known. Base quality data are lacking; no much larger clone is found one base away.

Healthy controls were 37 blood donors whose buffy coats came from the Finnish Red Cross blood service. All TCR-sequenced material derived from peripheral blood: patient blood samples and healthy donor buffy coats. Peripheral blood mononuclear cells were isolated by Ficoll-Hypaque gradient centrifugation. Magnetic purification was used to isolate CD4+ cells from the buffy coats of the healthy controls. The Gentra Puregene Cell and Tissue kit was used to extract genomic DNA, and a Qubit 2.0 fluorometer was used to measure the amount of genomic DNA. The receptor's source is a human donor in good health. The sample consisted of CD4+ T cells from blood buffy coats. The chain was built from TRBV11-3 and TRBJ2-7; the D gene is not confidently resolved. The nucleotides read TGTGCCAGCAGCCTTTCGGTCACGACCTCCTACGAGCAGTACTTC. Translated, this gives CASSLSVTTSYEQYF.